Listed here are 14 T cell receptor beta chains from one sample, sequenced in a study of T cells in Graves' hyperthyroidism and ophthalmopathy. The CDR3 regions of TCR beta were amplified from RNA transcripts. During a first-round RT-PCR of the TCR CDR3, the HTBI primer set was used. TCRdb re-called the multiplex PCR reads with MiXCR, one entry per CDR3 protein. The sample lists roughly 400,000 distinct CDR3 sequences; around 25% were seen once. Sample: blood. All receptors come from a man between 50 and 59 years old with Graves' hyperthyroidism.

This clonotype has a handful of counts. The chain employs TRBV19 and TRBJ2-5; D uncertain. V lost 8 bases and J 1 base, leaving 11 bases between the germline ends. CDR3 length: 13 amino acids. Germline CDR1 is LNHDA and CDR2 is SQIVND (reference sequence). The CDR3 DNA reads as TGTGCCAGTGCGACTGACTTCCAAGAGACCCAGTACTTC. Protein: CASATDFQETQYF.

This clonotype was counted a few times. CDR3 residues: CASSSGTAPGIETQYF. In DNA form, the CDR3 reads TGCGCCAGCAGCTCGGGGACAGCACCTGGGATCGAGACCCAGTACTTC. The genes are TRBV5-1 and TRBJ2-5, with 7 bases that match TRBD1. CDR1 is SGHRS and CDR2 is YFSETQ in the germline V gene. Trimming took 3 bases from V and 5 from J; bases not matched to a gene: 13. This CDR3 region has 16 residues.

CDR3 nucleotides: TGCGCCAGCAGCTCCGGACTAGCGGCACACACCGGGGAGCTGTTTTTT. Its protein product is CASSSGLAAHTGELFF. V and J are TRBV5-1 and TRBJ2-2; 10 bases map to TRBD2. The CDR3 is 16 amino acids. CDR1 is SGHRS and CDR2 is YFSETQ in the germline V gene. J was trimmed by 3 bases and V by 3 bases; bases with no gene match: 5.

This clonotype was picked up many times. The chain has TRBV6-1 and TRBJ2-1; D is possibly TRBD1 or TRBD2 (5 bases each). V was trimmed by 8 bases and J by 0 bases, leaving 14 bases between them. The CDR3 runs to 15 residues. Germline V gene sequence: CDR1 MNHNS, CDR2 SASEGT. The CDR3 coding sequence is TGTGCCAGCGGGGGTAGCGAGAGCTCCTACAATGAGCAGTTCTTC. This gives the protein CASGGSESSYNEQFF.

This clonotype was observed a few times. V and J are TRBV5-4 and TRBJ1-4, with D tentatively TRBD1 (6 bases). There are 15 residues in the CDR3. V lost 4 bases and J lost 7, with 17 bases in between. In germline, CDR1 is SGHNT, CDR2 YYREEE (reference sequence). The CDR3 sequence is CASSPRGGLVEKLFF. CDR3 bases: TGTGCCAGCAGCCCACGGGGGGGGCTGGTTGAAAAACTGTTTTTT.

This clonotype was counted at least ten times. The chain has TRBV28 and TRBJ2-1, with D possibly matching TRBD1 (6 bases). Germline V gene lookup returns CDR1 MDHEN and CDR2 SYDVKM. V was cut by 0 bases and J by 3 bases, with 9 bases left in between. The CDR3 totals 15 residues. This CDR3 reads CASSLWRGNYNEQFF. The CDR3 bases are TGTGCCAGCAGTTTATGGAGGGGGAACTACAATGAGCAGTTCTTC.

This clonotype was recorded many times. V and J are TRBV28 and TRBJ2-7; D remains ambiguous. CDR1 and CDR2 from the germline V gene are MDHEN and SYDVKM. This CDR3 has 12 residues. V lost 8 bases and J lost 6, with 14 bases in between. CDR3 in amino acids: CASPKGTGEQYF. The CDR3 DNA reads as TGTGCCAGCCCAAAGGGTACGGGCGAGCAGTACTTC.

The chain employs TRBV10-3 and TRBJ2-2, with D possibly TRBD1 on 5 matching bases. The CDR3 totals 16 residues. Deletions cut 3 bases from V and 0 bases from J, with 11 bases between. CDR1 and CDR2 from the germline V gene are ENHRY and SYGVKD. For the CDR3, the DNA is TGTGCCATCAGTGACAAGACAGAATCGAACACCGGGGAGCTGTTTTTT. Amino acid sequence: CAISDKTESNTGELFF.

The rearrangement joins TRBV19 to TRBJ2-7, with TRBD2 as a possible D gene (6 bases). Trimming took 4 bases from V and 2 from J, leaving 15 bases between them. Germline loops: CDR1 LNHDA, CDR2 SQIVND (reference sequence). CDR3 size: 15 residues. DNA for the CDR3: TGTGCCAGTAGTACCGGGACTCAACCTACCTACGAGCAGTACTTC. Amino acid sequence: CASSTGTQPTYEQYF.

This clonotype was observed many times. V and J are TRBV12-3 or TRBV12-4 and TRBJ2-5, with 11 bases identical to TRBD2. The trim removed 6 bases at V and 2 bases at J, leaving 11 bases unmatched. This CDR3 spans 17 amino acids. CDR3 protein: CASRPVGASGRQETQYF. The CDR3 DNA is TGTGCCAGCAGACCGGTGGGTGCTAGCGGGAGGCAAGAGACCCAGTACTTC.

This CDR3 reads CASSPRLAGGQNIQYF. For the CDR3, the DNA is TGTGCCAGCAGTCCCCGACTAGCGGGAGGTCAGAACATTCAGTACTTC. The V and J genes are TRBV27 and TRBJ2-4, with 13 bases that match TRBD2. The V and J ends lost 5 bases and 7 bases, in that order; junction bases with no gene match: 8. CDR1 MNHEY and CDR2 SMNVEV come from the germline V gene (reference sequence). The length of the CDR3 is 16 residues.

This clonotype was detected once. The CDR3 spells CASNHDVLQPQHF. CDR3 in DNA: TGTGCCAGCAATCATGATGTCCTTCAGCCCCAGCATTTT. J is TRBJ1-5 and V is TRBV6-1, with D unresolved. The CDR3 contains 13 residues. CDR1 and CDR2 from the germline V gene are MNHNS and SASEGT. Trimming stripped 7 bases from V and 6 bases from J, with 13 bases between.

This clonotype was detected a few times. The CDR3 loop reads CSVDGQGFF. The CDR3 DNA follows: TGCAGCGTTGATGGACAGGGTTTCTTT. The V gene is TRBV29-1, the J gene TRBJ1-1; 8 bases align to TRBD1. Looked up from germline, CDR1 is SQVTM and CDR2 is ANQGSEA. Trimming cost V 3 bases and J 13 bases; bases outside gene matches: 1. The CDR3 loop spans 9 amino acids. The whole variable domain, filled in from reference TRBV29-1 and TRBJ1-1, reads SAVISQKPSRDICQRGTSLTIQCQVDSQVTMMFWYRQQPGQSLTLIATANQGSEATYESGFVIDKFPISRPNLTFSTLTVSNMSPEDSSIYLCSVDGQGFFGQGTRLTVV.

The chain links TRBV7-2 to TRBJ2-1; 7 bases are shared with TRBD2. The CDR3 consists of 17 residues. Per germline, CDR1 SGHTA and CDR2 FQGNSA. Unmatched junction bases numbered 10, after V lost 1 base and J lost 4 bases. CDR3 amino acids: CASSLVYSSGKYNEQFF. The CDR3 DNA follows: TGTGCCAGCAGCTTAGTATATTCCAGCGGGAAATACAATGAGCAGTTCTTC.